This T cell receptor beta chain was observed in a study of T cell responses to AZD1222 COVID-19 vaccine (dated by TCRdb to about 2021). Study-wide context: AZD1222 recipients with second doses at about 4 weeks or about 12 weeks were pooled, because spike-specific TCR depth and breadth did not differ between schedules. A total of about 240 trial participants underwent TCR sequencing, of whom 200 to 220 received two doses of AZD1222 and approximately 25 received two doses of the MenACWY control vaccine. Trial participants were enrolled into age subgroups of 18-55, 56-69 and 70-plus years, which contained about 160, 30 and 59 TCR-sequenced participants, respectively. The paper's findings and limits, for the study overall: Conclusions about previously exposed vaccinees are limited because only a handful of AZD1222 recipients were SARS-CoV-2 seropositive at baseline. The 56-69-year group was small, and its depth increase did not reach significance, likely because of low power. Epitopes outside the regions mutated in the B.1.351 and B.1.1.7 variants were reportedly recognized by nearly half of the unique spike-specific TCRs. The vaccine-associated CD4 TCRs covered the entire spike protein, and the dominant responses fell in regions 160-218 and 743-854. Participants were mostly white British and included more females than males, and it was suggested by the authors that clonal diversity may have been underestimated. Because no day 14 peak-response samples were available, the repertoires could be characterized only after the peak T cell response. After two AZD1222 doses, spike-specific TCR breadth and depth were significantly higher than at day 0 and than in MenACWY recipients.

The germline V gene specifies LGHNA as CDR1 and YNFKEQ as CDR2. Deletion took 0 bases off V and 2 bases off J, with a span of 13 bases between the germline ends. The CDR3 measures 16 amino acids from cysteine to phenylalanine. The DNA shown is the 48-base CDR3, in frame from base 1. The CDR3 regions of human TCRbeta chains were subjected to immunosequencing. Per the source publication's procedure: TCRs in the repertoires were matched against a reference library of SARS-CoV-2-specific TCRs that had been generated with the MIRA antigen-specificity platform. Breadth meant the fraction of unique TCRs that were SARS-CoV-2-associated, whereas depth meant the fraction of total T cells that were SARS-CoV-2-associated. Each spike-specific TCR was assigned to its reactive spike region and to a CD4 or CD8 class using the MIRA data. Log10-transformed breadth and depth values were compared by one-way ANOVA with Sidak's multiple comparisons tests. TCRdb's version of the immuneACCESS table is confined to in-frame rearrangements and falls short of the full clone set. An unresolved V gene accounts for under half of the shortfall where checked; the remainder is of unknown origin. D and trimming come from the DNA, and the V and J calls and clone size come from that table. The sample includes 130,000 or so clones, with over 85% observed a single time. The top ten clones comprise about 3% of the sample.

This clone was detected only a few times. Its antigen specificity is not known. The input lacks base qualities; no much larger clone sits a single base away. The time point label, as the study defines it: baseline before first vaccination. Vaccinee samples came from UK trials COV001 and COV002, including a single-blind randomized controlled phase 2/3 trial of AZD1222 (ChAdOx1 nCoV-19) in healthy adults. For TCRbeta chain sequencing, PBMC samples from trial participants were taken at day 0 and at day 28 after the second dose. The sequence joins TRBV4-2 to TRBJ1-1, with TRBD1 tentatively as D gene (5 bases match). Here the sequenced sample was peripheral blood, taken on day 0 of AZD1222 vaccination. The receptor was derived from an adult in good health. The CDR3 has the sequence CASSQEVEGPNTEAFF. In nucleotides, the sequence is TGTGCCAGCAGCCAAGAGGTGGAGGGGCCTAACACTGAAGCTTTCTTT.